The present TCR beta chain was sequenced within a study of shared clonotypes between healthy human individuals. TCRdb's table, derived via immunoSEQ multiplex PCR, lists solely in-frame clones and lacks some. The data contain about 510,000 clones, about four fifths of them singletons. CDR1 is SGHRS, CDR2 YFSETQ, per germline. Germline trimming cut 0 bases from V and 5 bases from J; bases unmatched to any gene: 4. The CDR3 totals 14 residues. The sample comprised PBMCs. The chain joins TRBV5-1 to TRBJ2-7; 8 positions match TRBD2. The source is a woman aged 40-49 years in good health. Some clones in this sample may be carry-over from other donors' samples. CDR3 sequence reads: CASSLGLATDEQYF. The DNA of the CDR3 is TGCGCCAGCAGCTTGGGACTAGCGACGGACGAGCAGTACTTC.